This TCR beta chain was sequenced for a study of shared clonotypes between healthy human individuals. Germline loops: CDR1 SGHTA, CDR2 FQGTGA. This CDR3 region has 16 residues. Between the trimmed V and J ends, which lost 5 bases and 6 bases, there was a span of 19 bases. TCRdb's copy holds only in-frame clones and misses some; the assay was immunoSEQ multiplex PCR. The sample includes some 95,000 clones, about 68% of them seen just once. The chain carries TRBV7-3 and TRBJ2-2; TRBD2 might be the D (6 bases). The sample taken for sequencing was memory CD8+ T cells sorted from blood. Subset specified: CD45RO+ cells pooled with CCR7-negative TemRA cells. This clonotype was obtained from a man younger than 45 in good health. CDR3 region: CASSPGDSLRAGELFF. For the CDR3, the DNA is TGTGCCAGCAGCCCCGGGGACTCGTTGAGGGCCGGGGAGCTGTTTTTT.